The 13 T cell receptor beta chains reported below all come from one sample, sequenced in a study of identical twins. TCRdb re-derived calls from the 5' RACE reads in MiXCR, one entry per CDR3 protein. The sample holds just under 650,000 distinct CDR3 sequences; roughly 6.6% are singletons and the top ten take roughly 1.5%. These records were also assigned to another study, of yellow fever vaccine responses in identical twins.

Sequenced: PBMCs. Source of these receptors: a woman between 18 and 30 years old in good health.

V gene TRBV20-1 combines with J gene TRBJ2-1; 8 nucleotides match TRBD2. Looked up from germline, CDR1 is DFQATT and CDR2 is SNEGSKA (reference sequence). The CDR3 runs to 14 residues. Trimming removed 3 bases from V and 8 bases from J; junction bases left unmatched: 9. The CDR3 nucleotides are TGCAGTGCTAGCGGGGGGGCTTCCAGCGATGAGCAGTTCTTC. Its translation: CSASGGASSDEQFF.

The chain has TRBV12-3 or TRBV12-4 and TRBJ1-1; a weak D match, TRBD1 (5 bases). The CDR3 contains 11 residues. Trimming removed 10 bases from V and 5 bases from J, with 11 bases in between. The CDR3 DNA reads as TGTGCCACGGGGGGTGAGACTGAAGCTTTCTTT. It translates to CATGGETEAFF.

This clonotype was counted many times. The CDR3 sequence is CASSPLGQGTYEQYF. Written as DNA, the CDR3 is TGTGCCAGCAGTCCACTTGGACAGGGGACGTACGAGCAGTACTTC. The V call is TRBV3-1, the J call TRBJ2-7; 9 nucleotides match TRBD1. Germline V gene sequence: CDR1 LGHDT, CDR2 YNNKEL (reference sequence). This CDR3 contains 15 residues. Losses at the gene ends were 6 bases for V and 4 bases for J; bases not matched to a gene: 10.

This clonotype appeared a few times. This sequence joins TRBV10-3 and TRBJ2-7, with TRBD2 matching 7 bases. From germline, CDR1 is ENHRY and CDR2 SYGVKD. The CDR3 is made up of 16 amino acids. V shed 0 bases and J 2 bases; nucleotides not matched to a gene: 7. CDR3 protein: CAISESVGGSPYEQYF. In DNA, the CDR3 is TGTGCCATCAGTGAGTCGGTGGGCGGGAGTCCCTACGAGCAGTACTTC.

This chain connects TRBV20-1 to TRBJ2-1; 9 positions agree with TRBD2. Trimming at V came to 2 bases and at J to 8 bases, leaving 7 bases not matched to a gene. This CDR3 is built from 14 residues. From germline, CDR1 is DFQATT and CDR2 SNEGSKA (reference sequence). CDR3 bases: TGCAGTGCTAGACTCGGGCTAGCGGGATATGAGCAGTTCTTC. This encodes CSARLGLAGYEQFF.

The chain employs TRBV20-1 and TRBJ2-3, with a weak D call TRBD1 (6 bases). The length of the CDR3 is 14 residues. Looked up from germline, CDR1 is DFQATT and CDR2 is SNEGSKA (reference sequence). With 7 bases removed from V and 2 bases from J, the gap between germline ends came to 16 bases. CDR3 coding DNA: TGCAGTGTTCCCAGGGGCTACGCCACAGATACGCAGTATTTT. Protein sequence: CSVPRGYATDTQYF.

This clonotype has just a few counts. V gene TRBV6-1 combines with J gene TRBJ1-2; tentative D call: TRBD1 (5 bases). V lost 5 bases to trimming and J lost 5 bases, with 12 bases between them. CDR3 length equals 13 residues. Germline loops: CDR1 MNHNS, CDR2 SASEGT. CDR3 in amino acids: CASSTGRKYGYTF. As DNA, the CDR3 is TGTGCCAGCAGTACGGGACGGAAGTATGGCTACACCTTC.

V gene TRBV2 combines with J gene TRBJ2-5, with 10 nucleotides matching TRBD1. The CDR3 is 16 residues long. The germline V gene has CDR1 SNHLY and CDR2 FYNNEI. The trim removed 2 bases at V and 6 bases at J, leaving 9 bases unmatched. The CDR3 DNA sequence: TGTGCCAGCAGTGAATCGTCCCGGGACAGGGGCCAGACCCAGTACTTC. Translation gives CASSESSRDRGQTQYF.

In this sample, this clonotype turned up many times. An end of the junction does not agree with germline; a read error may underlie this. The V call is TRBV12-3 or TRBV12-4, the J call TRBJ1-1; D is perhaps TRBD1 (6 bases). The CDR3 length is 14 residues. Written as DNA, the CDR3 is TGCGCCAGCAGCTTGGACAGAATGAACACTGAAGCTTTCTTT. Protein: CASSLDRMNTEAFF.

This clonotype was seen ten or more times. The rearrangement links TRBV12-3 or TRBV12-4 to TRBJ2-1, with 9 nucleotides matching TRBD2. The length of the CDR3 is 11 residues. V shed 7 bases, J shed 15 bases, and the junction held 7 bases outside the gene matches. The DNA for the CDR3 is TGTGCCAGCAATATAGCGGGAGTATTGTTCTTC. Translated: CASNIAGVLFF.

As concerns this clonotype: The final CDR3 position lacks the conserved phenylalanine or tryptophan, pointing to a likely read error. The chain links TRBV10-2 to TRBJ1-5; 7 bases line up with TRBD1. The CDR3 loop spans 18 amino acids. CDR1 and CDR2 (germline): WSHSY, SAAADI. V dropped 4 bases and J dropped 2; count of bases not matched to a gene: 14. Written as DNA, the CDR3 is TGCGCCAGCAGTGCGGGAGGAGGGGGCCTGGTCGGCAATCAGCCCCAGCATTTA. This sequence encodes CASSAGGGGLVGNQPQHL.

The V gene is TRBV29-1, the J gene TRBJ1-1; D gene unclear. Germline values: CDR1 SQVTM, CDR2 ANQGSEA. CDR3 length equals 11 residues. V dropped 8 bases and J dropped 3 bases, with 10 bases sitting between them. The CDR3 is CSLKADTEAFF. Written as DNA, the CDR3 is TGCAGCTTGAAAGCGGACACTGAAGCTTTCTTT. The full variable domain, in which reference TRBV29-1 and TRBJ1-1 provide the parts outside the CDR3, is SAVISQKPSRDICQRGTSLTIQCQVDSQVTMMFWYRQQPGQSLTLIATANQGSEATYESGFVIDKFPISRPNLTFSTLTVSNMSPEDSSIYLCSLKADTEAFFGQGTRLTVV.

The V gene is TRBV4-1, the J gene TRBJ2-3; D is undetermined. Germline V gives CDR1 MGHRA, CDR2 YSYEKL. CDR3 size: 15 residues. The V and J ends lost 4 bases and 0 bases respectively, with 11 bases between them. As DNA, the CDR3 is TGCGCCAGCAGCCTCTGGCCCTCTAGCACAGATACGCAGTATTTT. Its translation is CASSLWPSSTDTQYF.